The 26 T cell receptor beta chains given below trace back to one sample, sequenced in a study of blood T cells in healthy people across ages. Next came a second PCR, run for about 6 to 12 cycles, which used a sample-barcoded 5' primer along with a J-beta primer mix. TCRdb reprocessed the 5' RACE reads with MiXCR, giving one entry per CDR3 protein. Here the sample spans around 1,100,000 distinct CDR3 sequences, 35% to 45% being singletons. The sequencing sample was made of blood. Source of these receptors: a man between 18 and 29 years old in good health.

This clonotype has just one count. The CDR3 bases are TGTGCCAGCAGTGAAGATTCATGGACAGGGACGTATGGCTACACCTTC. It translates to CASSEDSWTGTYGYTF. The V gene is TRBV2, the J gene TRBJ1-2, with 8 bases identical to TRBD1. Per the germline V gene, CDR1 is SNHLY and CDR2 is FYNNEI. This CDR3 comprises 16 residues. V lost 1 base to trimming and J lost 5 bases; unmatched junction nucleotides: 9.

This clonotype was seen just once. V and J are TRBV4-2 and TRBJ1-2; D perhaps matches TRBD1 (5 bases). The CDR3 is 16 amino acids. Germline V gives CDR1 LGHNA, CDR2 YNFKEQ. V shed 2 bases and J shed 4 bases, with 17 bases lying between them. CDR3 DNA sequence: TGTGCCAGCAGCCAACAGCCGGAACAGGAATCCTATGGCTACACCTTC. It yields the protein CASSQQPEQESYGYTF.

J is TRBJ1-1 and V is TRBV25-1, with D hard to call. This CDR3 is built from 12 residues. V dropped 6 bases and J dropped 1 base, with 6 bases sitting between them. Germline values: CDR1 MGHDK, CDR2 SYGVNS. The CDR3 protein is CASRSENTEAFF. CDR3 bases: TGTGCCAGCAGATCAGAGAACACTGAAGCTTTCTTT.

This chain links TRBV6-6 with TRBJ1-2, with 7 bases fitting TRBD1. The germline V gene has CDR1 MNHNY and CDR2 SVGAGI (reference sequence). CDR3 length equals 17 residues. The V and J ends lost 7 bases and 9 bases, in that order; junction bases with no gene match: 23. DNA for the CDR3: TGTGCCAGCAACCGGGGAGGGGGCGAGATCCCTATTTATCGCTACACCTTC. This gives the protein CASNRGGGEIPIYRYTF.

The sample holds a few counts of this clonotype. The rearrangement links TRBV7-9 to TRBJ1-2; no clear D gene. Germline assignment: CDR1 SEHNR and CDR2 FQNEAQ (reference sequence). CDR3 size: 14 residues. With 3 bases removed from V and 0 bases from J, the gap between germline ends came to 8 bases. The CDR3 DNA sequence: TGTGCCAGCAGCTTCCCCATCGCTAACTATGGCTACACCTTC. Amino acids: CASSFPIANYGYTF.

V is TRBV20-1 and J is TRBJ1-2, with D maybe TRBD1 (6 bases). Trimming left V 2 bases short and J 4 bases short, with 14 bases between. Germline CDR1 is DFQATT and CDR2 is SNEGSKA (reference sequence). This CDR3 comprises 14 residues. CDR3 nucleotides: TGCAGTGCTAGACAGGGGATAGGTGCCTATGGCTACACCTTC. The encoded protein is CSARQGIGAYGYTF.

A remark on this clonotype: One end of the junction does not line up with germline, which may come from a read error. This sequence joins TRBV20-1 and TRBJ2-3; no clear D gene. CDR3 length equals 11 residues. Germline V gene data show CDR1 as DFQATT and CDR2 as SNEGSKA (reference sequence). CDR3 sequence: CSAPDLDTQYF. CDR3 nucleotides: TGTAGTGCTCCCGACTTAGATACGCAGTATTTT.

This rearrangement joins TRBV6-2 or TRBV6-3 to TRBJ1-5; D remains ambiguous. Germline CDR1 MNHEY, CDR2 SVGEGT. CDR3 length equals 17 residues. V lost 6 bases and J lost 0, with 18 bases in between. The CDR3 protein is CASSLSRTGYSNQPQHF. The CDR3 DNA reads TGTGCCAGCAGCTTAAGTAGGACGGGCTATAGCAATCAGCCCCAGCATTTT.

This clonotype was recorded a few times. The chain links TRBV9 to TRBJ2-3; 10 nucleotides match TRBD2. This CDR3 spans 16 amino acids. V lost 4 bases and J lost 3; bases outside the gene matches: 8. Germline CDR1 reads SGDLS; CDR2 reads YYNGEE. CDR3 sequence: CASSHKRGGHTDTQYF. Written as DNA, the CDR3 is TGTGCCAGCAGCCACAAGCGGGGGGGCCATACAGATACGCAGTATTTT.

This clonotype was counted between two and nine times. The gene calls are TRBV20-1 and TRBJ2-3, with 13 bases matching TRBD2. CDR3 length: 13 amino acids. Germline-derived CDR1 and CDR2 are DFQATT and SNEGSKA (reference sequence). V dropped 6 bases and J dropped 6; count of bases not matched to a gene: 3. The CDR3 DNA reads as TGCAGTGCAGGGACTAGCGGGGAGGATACGCAGTATTTT. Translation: CSAGTSGEDTQYF.

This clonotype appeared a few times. In DNA form, the CDR3 reads TGTGCCAGCAGCTTAGACGTAGGAGGGCCTCAGCCCCAGCATTTT. Translation: CASSLDVGGPQPQHF. The chain links TRBV7-2 to TRBJ1-5; D uncertain. The CDR3 consists of 15 residues. V was pared by 1 base and J by 6 bases, with 13 bases between. From germline, CDR1 is SGHTA and CDR2 FQGNSA.

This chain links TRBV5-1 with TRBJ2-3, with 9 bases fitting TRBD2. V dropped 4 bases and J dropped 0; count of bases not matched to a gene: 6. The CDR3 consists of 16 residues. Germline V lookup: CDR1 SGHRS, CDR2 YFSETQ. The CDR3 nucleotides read TGCGCCAGCAGCACCGGGACTAGCCGTAGCACAGATACGCAGTATTTT. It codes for CASSTGTSRSTDTQYF.

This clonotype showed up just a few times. The CDR3 loop is CSASIGVINEQFF. As DNA, the CDR3 is TGCAGTGCTAGTATAGGGGTGATTAATGAGCAGTTCTTC. The gene calls are TRBV20-1 and TRBJ2-1; D is perhaps TRBD1 (5 bases). Germline CDR1 reads DFQATT; CDR2 reads SNEGSKA (reference sequence). Trimming removed 3 bases at V and 7 bases at J, with 13 bases between. This CDR3 has 13 residues.

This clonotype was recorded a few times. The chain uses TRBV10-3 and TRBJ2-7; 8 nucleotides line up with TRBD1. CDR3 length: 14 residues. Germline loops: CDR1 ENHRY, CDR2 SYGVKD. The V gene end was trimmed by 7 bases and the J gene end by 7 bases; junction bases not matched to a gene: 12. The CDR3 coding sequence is TGTGCCATCACCCCAGGGGGCCGAGGTAATGAGCAGTACTTC. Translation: CAITPGGRGNEQYF.

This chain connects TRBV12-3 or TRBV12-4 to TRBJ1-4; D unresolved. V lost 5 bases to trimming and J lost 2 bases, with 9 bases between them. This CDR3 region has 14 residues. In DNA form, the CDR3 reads TGTGCCAGCAGTGTGACGCTTACTAATGAAAAACTGTTTTTT. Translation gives CASSVTLTNEKLFF.

Here the CDR3 DNA reads TGTGCCAGCAGCTTGGTGTCAGTAAATGCTGGGACTGAAGCTTTCTTT. Amino acid sequence: CASSLVSVNAGTEAFF. The genes are TRBV5-6 and TRBJ1-1; D call uncertain. The CDR3 contains 16 residues. V was clipped by 0 bases and J by 5 bases, with 17 bases between them. Germline-derived CDR1 and CDR2 are SGHDT and YYEEEE.

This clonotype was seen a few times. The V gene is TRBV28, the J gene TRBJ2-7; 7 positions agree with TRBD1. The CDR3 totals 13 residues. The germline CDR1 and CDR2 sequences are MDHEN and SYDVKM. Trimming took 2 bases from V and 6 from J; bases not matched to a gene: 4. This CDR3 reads CASSLGTVGEQYF. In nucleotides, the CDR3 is TGTGCCAGCAGTTTAGGGACAGTCGGCGAGCAGTACTTC.

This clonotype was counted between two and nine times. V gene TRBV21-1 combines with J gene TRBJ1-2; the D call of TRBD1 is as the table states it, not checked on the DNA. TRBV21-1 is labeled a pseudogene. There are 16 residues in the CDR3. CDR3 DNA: TGTGCCCTAGCAAAGTCTACGGGGCCACCTTTCTATGGCTACACCTTC. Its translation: CALAKSTGPPFYGYTF.

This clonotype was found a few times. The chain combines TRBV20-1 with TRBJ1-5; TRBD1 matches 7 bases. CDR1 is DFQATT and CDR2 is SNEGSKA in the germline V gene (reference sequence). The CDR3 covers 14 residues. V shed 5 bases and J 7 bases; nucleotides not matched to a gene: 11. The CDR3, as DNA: TGCAGTGCTGGCCTCACCGGGGGACAGCAGCCCCAGCATTTT. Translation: CSAGLTGGQQPQHF.

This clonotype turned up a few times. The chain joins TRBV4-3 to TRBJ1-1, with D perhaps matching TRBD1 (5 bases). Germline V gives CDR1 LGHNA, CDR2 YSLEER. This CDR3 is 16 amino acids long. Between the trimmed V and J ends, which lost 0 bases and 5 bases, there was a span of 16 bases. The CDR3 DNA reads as TGCGCCAGCAGCCAAGATCAAAGGGGCGCGGGGACTGAAGCTTTCTTT. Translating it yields CASSQDQRGAGTEAFF.

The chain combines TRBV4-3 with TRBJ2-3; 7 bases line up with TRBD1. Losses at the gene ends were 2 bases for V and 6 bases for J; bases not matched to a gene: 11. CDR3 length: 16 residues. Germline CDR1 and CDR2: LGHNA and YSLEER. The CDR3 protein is CASSQQTGRQGDTQYF. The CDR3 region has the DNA TGCGCCAGCAGCCAACAGACAGGGCGTCAGGGGGATACGCAGTATTTT.

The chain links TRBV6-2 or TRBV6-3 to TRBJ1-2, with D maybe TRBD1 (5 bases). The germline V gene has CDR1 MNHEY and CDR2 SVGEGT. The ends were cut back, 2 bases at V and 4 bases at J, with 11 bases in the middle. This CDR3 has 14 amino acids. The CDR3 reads CASSYGDVPYGYTF. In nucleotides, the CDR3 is TGTGCCAGCAGTTACGGGGACGTCCCCTATGGCTACACCTTC.

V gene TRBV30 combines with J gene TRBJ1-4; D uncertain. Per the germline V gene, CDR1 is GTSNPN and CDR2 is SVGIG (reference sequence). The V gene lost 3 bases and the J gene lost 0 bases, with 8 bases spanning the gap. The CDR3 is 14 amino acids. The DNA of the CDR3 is TGTGCCTGGAGGGCAGGTGCAACTAATGAAAAACTGTTTTTT. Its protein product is CAWRAGATNEKLFF. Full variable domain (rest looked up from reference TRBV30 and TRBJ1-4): SQTIHQWPATLVQPVGSPLSLECTVEGTSNPNLYWYRQAAGRGLQLLFYSVGIGQISSEVPQNLSASRPQDRQFILSSKKLLLSDSGFYLCAWRAGATNEKLFFGSGTQLSVL.

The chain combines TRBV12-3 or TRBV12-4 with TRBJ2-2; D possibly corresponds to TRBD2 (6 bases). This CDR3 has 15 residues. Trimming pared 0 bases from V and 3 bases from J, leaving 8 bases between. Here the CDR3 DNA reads TGTGCCAGCAGTTTAGCGGGACTCCACACCGGGGAGCTGTTTTTT. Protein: CASSLAGLHTGELFF.

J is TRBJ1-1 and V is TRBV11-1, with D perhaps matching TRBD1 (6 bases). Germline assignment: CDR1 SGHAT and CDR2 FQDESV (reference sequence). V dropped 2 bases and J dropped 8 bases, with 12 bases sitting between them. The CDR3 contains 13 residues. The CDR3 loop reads CASSLKRGTEAFF. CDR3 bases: TGTGCCAGCAGCTTAAAACGCGGGACAGAAGCTTTCTTT.

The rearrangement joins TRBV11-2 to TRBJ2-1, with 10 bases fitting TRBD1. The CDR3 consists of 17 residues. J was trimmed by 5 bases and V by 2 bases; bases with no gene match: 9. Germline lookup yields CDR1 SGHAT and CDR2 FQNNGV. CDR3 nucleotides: TGTGCCAGCAGCTTAAGTTATGGGGACAGGGGCCACAATGAGCAGTTCTTC. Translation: CASSLSYGDRGHNEQFF.